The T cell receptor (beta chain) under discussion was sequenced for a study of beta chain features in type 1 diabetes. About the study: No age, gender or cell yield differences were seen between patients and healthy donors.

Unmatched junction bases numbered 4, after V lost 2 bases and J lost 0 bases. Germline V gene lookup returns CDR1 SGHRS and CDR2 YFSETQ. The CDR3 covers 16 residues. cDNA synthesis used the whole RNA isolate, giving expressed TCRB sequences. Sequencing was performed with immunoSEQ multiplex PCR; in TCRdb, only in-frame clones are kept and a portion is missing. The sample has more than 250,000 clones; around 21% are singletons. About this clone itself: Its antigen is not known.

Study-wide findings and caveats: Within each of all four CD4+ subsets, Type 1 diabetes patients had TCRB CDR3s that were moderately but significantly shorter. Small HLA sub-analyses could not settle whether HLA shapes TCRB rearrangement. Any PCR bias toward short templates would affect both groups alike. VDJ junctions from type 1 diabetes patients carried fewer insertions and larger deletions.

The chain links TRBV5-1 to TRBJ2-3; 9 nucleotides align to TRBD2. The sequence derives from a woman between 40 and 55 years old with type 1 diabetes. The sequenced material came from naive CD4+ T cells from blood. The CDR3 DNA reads TGCGCCAGCAGCTTTAGCGGGGGACCCAGCACAGATACGCAGTATTTT. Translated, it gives CASSFSGGPSTDTQYF.